The T cell receptor beta chain under discussion was sequenced for a study of T cell responses to AZD1222 COVID-19 vaccine. General observations from the study: Just a handful of people given AZD1222 tested seropositive at baseline. White British donors predominated, females outnumbered males, and clonal diversity was possibly underestimated.

Assay: immunoSEQ multiplex PCR; the TCRdb copy retains only in-frame clones and omits some. The table has about 86,000 clones, almost 90% seen once; the top ten hold 6.5% to 8.5%. Comments on this clone: Its antigen is not known.

Pooled in the analysis were second doses at about 4 or about 12 weeks. The starting material was peripheral blood, obtained 28 days after the second AZD1222 dose. This TCR came from an adult who received the AZD1222 COVID-19 vaccine.

This chain's CDR3 is CASSQNTEAFF. CDR3 nucleotides: TGTGCCAGCAGCCAGAACACTGAAGCTTTCTTT. The chain combines TRBV7-9 with TRBJ1-1; D is uncertain. Germline-derived CDR1 and CDR2 are SEHNR and FQNEAQ (reference sequence). The CDR3 runs 11 residues. Trimming pared 5 bases from V and 1 base from J, leaving 2 bases between. The full variable domain, in which reference TRBV7-9 and TRBJ1-1 provide the parts outside the CDR3, is DTGVSQNPRHKITKRGQNVTFRCDPISEHNRLYWYRQTLGQGPEFLTYFQNEAQLEKSRLLSDRFSAERPKGSFSTLEIQRTEQGDSAMYLCASSQNTEAFFGQGTRLTVV.